This entry describes one T cell receptor (beta chain). There are 15 residues in the CDR3. Trimming removed 3 bases from V and 5 bases from J; junction bases left unmatched: 7. Germline CDR1 and CDR2: LNHDA and SQIVND (reference sequence). The source of the sample is a study of blood T cell repertoires in COVID-19. Authors' methods: The assay estimated nucleated cells by amplifying reference gene primers. Profiled with immunoSEQ multiplex PCR; TCRdb holds only in-frame clones, not every one. V and J calls and clone size come straight from that table; D and trimming were deduced from the DNA. The sample contains around 250,000 clones, approximately 85% of which appear only once.

The source of this sequence is a woman aged 45-65 years who had recovered from COVID-19. Material for sequencing was PBMCs or T cells enriched from blood (not recorded which). The V gene is TRBV19, the J gene TRBJ2-7; 10 positions match TRBD1. CDR3 loop: CASSIVTGGRNEQYF. The CDR3 nucleotides read TGTGCCAGTAGTATTGTGACAGGGGGCAGGAACGAGCAGTACTTC.